A selection of T cell receptor beta chains follows, all from one sample in a study of cytomegalovirus exposure and HLA in healthy donors. Assay used: immunoSEQ multiplex PCR; TCRdb lists only in-frame clones, some missing. The sample has under 150,000 clones, about three quarters seen once. The sequencing sample was made of PBMCs. Every receptor here comes from a female donor in good health and CMV-seropositive. The CDR3 runs from the conserved cysteine through the conserved F or W. A D gene is named only where the DNA matches it firmly. Part of the rows lack a size; the others show once, few, many or a class for expanded clones.

d_call	clone_size	v_call	cdr3_length	j_call	cdr3_aa
.	once	TRBV18	15	TRBJ1-4	CASSPGAGANEKLFF
.	.	TRBV4-1	15	TRBJ2-2	CASSHPGANTGELFF
TRBD1	few	TRBV5-1	13	TRBJ1-5	CASSLGDRTPQHF
TRBD1	.	TRBV28	14	TRBJ1-4	CASRTGGANEKLFF
TRBD2	.	TRBV7-2	14	TRBJ2-7	CASSRDSGGYEQYF
.	.	TRBV6-6	14	TRBJ2-7	CASSYSRGTYEQYF
.	.	TRBV2	13	TRBJ2-7	CASSEGEAYEQYF
.	.	TRBV5-6	12	TRBJ1-2	CASSLRNYGYTF
.	.	TRBV11-2	15	TRBJ1-2	CASSLESASVGGYTF
.	.	TRBV28	12	TRBJ1-1	CASRIGGGEAFF
TRBD1	few	TRBV5-1	16	TRBJ2-2	CASSFNRGDNTGELFF
.	.	TRBV10-3	14	TRBJ2-7	CAISEDRVSYEQYF
.	.	TRBV28	13	TRBJ2-7	CASSPGRVNEQYF
TRBD1	once	TRBV27	14	TRBJ1-1	CASSLYRGGTEAFF
.	.	TRBV7-9	14	TRBJ1-5	CASSLPEGNQPQHF
TRBD1	.	TRBV4-1	14	TRBJ1-2	CASSRPGQGYGYTF
TRBD1	many	TRBV30	16	TRBJ1-5	CAWSRGQVDSNQPQHF
TRBD2	.	TRBV28	15	TRBJ2-1	CASSSGRASYNEQFF
TRBD1	few	TRBV6-5	16	TRBJ2-1	CASSYSGQGGKNEQFF
.	few	TRBV30	13	TRBJ1-5	CAWSETGTQPQHF
.	.	TRBV18	15	TRBJ1-3	CASSPTGSPGNTIYF
TRBD1	.	TRBV28	16	TRBJ1-2	CASSSLPDRGRGGYTF
TRBD2	.	TRBV7-3	17	TRBJ2-1	CASSKGLAGIGYNEQFF
.	.	TRBV7-5	18	TRBJ2-7	CVRSLPGLAGGTTYEQYF
.	.	TRBV10-1	15	TRBJ1-1	CASSEYVKRNTEAFF
.	.	TRBV7-9	15	TRBJ2-1	CASSLAGSSYNEQFF
.	few	TRBV25-1	15	TRBJ1-2	CASSERGGAIYGYTF
.	.	TRBV5-6	15	TRBJ1-1	CASSLEITGLTEAFF
.	.	TRBV7-9	11	TRBJ2-2	CASSPLGELFF